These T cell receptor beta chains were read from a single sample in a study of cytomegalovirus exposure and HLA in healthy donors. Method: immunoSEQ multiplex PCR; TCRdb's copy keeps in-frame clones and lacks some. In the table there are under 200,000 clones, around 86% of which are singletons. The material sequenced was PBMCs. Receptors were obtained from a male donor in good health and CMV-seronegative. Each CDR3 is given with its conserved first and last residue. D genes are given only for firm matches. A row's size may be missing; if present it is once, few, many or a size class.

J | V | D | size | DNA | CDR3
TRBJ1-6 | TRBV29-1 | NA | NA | TGCAGCGTGGCCCACGACTATAATTCACCCCTCCACTTT | CSVAHDYNSPLHF
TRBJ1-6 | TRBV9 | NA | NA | TGTGCCAGCAGCCCCTCGGCGGTGAGCTATAATTCACCCCTCCACTTT | CASSPSAVSYNSPLHF
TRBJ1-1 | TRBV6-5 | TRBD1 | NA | TGTGCCAGCAGTTACGGGTCAGGGGGCGGCACTGAAGCTTTCTTT | CASSYGSGGGTEAFF
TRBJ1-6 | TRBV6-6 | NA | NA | TGTGCCAGCAGTTACGGGAGCAATTCACCCCTCCACTTT | CASSYGSNSPLHF
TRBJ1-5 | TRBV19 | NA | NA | TGTGCCAGTAGTATGGGTGGTTGGGCGGGAAGTCAGCCCCAGCATTTT | CASSMGGWAGSQPQHF
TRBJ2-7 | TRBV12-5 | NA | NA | TGTGCTAGTGGCCCCCTACATAGCCACGAGCAGTACTTC | CASGPLHSHEQYF
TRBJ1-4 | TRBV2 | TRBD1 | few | TGTGCCAGCAGGGGGGACAGCCAAAATGAAAAACTGTTTTTT | CASRGDSQNEKLFF
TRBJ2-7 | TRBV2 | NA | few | TGTGCCAGCAAGAGCTTCTTACTATCCTACGAGCAGTACTTC | CASKSFLLSYEQYF
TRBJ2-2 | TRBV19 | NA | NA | TGTGCCATATCCGGACAACCCGCGAACACCGGGGAGCTGTTTTTT | CAISGQPANTGELFF
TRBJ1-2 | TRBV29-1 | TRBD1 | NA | TGCAGCGTTGAAGGTGAGGGGACAGGAAACTATGGCTACACCTTC | CSVEGEGTGNYGYTF
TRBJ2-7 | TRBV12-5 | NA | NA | TGTGCTAGTGCCGCGGAGCGGACCTACGAGCAGTACTTC | CASAAERTYEQYF
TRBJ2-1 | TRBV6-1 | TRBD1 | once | TGTGCCAGCAGTGTGGACAGGGACACTGAGCAGTTCTTC | CASSVDRDTEQFF
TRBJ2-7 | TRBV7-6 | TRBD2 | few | TGTGCCAGCAGCCCAGCAAGGACTAGCGGGACGGGGGAGCAGTACTTC | CASSPARTSGTGEQYF
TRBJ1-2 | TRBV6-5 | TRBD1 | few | TGTGCCAGCAGCCGGCTACAGGGGGCCTATGGCTACACCTTC | CASSRLQGAYGYTF
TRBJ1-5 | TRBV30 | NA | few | TGTGCCTGGAGTACTAAACAGGGTCCCCAGCCCCAGCATTTT | CAWSTKQGPQPQHF
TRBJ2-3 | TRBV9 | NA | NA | TGTGCCAGCAGCGTAGGTGGGCTTGTAGATACGCAGTATTTT | CASSVGGLVDTQYF
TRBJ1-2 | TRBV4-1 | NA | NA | TGCGCCAGCAGCCGGACGGGATGGCCCTATGGCTACACCTTC | CASSRTGWPYGYTF
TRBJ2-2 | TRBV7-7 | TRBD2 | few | TGTGCCAGCAGCTCGACTAGCGGGGCCACCGGGGAGCTGTTTTTT | CASSSTSGATGELFF